This TCR beta chain was observed in a study of blood T cell repertoires in COVID-19. Study in general: Some COVID-19 samples were acute and others convalescent; all came from the United States, Italy and Spain. In each case, the material was cDNA or gDNA derived from T cells, B-cell-depleted T cells, or PBMCs.

This clone was seen more than once but under ten times. As handled by the study authors: Reference gene primer amplification gave nucleated cell count estimates. The protocol was immunoSEQ multiplex PCR, while the TCRdb copy is restricted to in-frame clones and leaves out a portion. For V, J and clone size, that table is used; D and trimming come from the DNA. The sample carries 120,000 or so clones, 85% to 90% recorded once. This CDR3 region has 15 residues. Germline V lookup: CDR1 LNHDA, CDR2 SQIVND (reference sequence). V shed 7 bases and J shed 0 bases, with 13 bases lying between them. The clonotype was recovered from a man aged 70 or older who had recovered from COVID-19. The chain has TRBV19 and TRBJ2-1; tentatively, D is TRBD2 (6 bases). The sample comprised peripheral blood. DNA of the CDR3: TGTGCCAGTATGCTGGGTAGCGGCTCCTACAATGAGCAGTTCTTC. It codes for CASMLGSGSYNEQFF.